These 3 T cell receptor beta chains were sequenced from one sample in a study of spatial heterogeneity in lung cancer. The sample's time point: blood at routine non-recurrence follow-up after resection. Material for sequencing was whole RNA from tumor, nontumor lung or frozen PBMC, left unsorted. Each CDR3 protein is one row after TCRdb ran MiXCR on the 5' RACE reads. The sample carries about 120,000 distinct CDR3 sequences, 12% recorded once. Material: PBMCs, obtained at follow-up. The receptors shown here come from a male donor with early-stage non-small cell lung cancer.

V and J are TRBV5-4 and TRBJ1-6, with D perhaps TRBD1 (5 bases). V was clipped by 4 bases and J by 7 bases, with 24 bases between them. This CDR3 region has 18 residues. Germline CDR1 reads SGHNT; CDR2 reads YYREEE (reference sequence). In DNA form, the CDR3 reads TGTGCCAGCAGCGTCGAGTATGGGGCGCCTACGGGAAATTCACCCCTCCACTTT. This translates into CASSVEYGAPTGNSPLHF.

This rearrangement joins TRBV10-3 to TRBJ2-6; 7 positions agree with TRBD2. Trimming took 4 bases from V and 0 from J; bases not matched to a gene: 6. The CDR3 has 17 residues. Per germline, CDR1 ENHRY and CDR2 SYGVKD. The CDR3 region has the DNA TGTGCCATCAGTGTAGAAGCGGGGTTCTCTGGGGCCAACGTCCTGACTTTC. This translates into CAISVEAGFSGANVLTF.

This clonotype is medium-sized within its sample. The V gene is TRBV10-3, the J gene TRBJ2-1; tentatively, D is TRBD1 or TRBD2 (6 bases each). Trimming took off 7 bases at V and 0 bases at J, with 16 bases between the two ends. Per the germline V gene, CDR1 is ENHRY and CDR2 is SYGVKD. The CDR3 extends over 16 amino acids. The CDR3 coding sequence is TGTGCCATCACGGGGGCACGTCCCAACTCCTACAATGAGCAGTTCTTC. Its translation is CAITGARPNSYNEQFF.